The 23 T cell receptor beta chains below come from one sample, sequenced in a study of blood T cells in healthy people across ages. A J-beta primer mix and a sample-barcoded 5' primer were used in a second PCR of roughly 7 to 12 cycles. TCRdb itself ran the 5' RACE reads through MiXCR, one entry per CDR3 protein. The table includes 700,000 to 850,000 distinct CDR3 sequences, less than 70% detected once. What was sequenced was blood. Receptors originate from a man older than 75 in good health.

This clonotype was picked up one time. This chain links TRBV10-3 with TRBJ1-2; TRBD1 might be the D (5 bases). Trimming removed 0 bases at V and 7 bases at J, with 18 bases between. There are 16 residues in the CDR3. Germline CDR1 ENHRY, CDR2 SYGVKD. CDR3 sequence: CAISESKGIGFAGYTF. Here the CDR3 DNA reads TGTGCCATCAGTGAGTCGAAGGGGATCGGGTTCGCTGGCTACACCTTC.

The table lists this clonotype with a few counts. This chain uses TRBV15 with TRBJ2-7; D is possibly TRBD1 (7 bases). Germline V CDR1 and CDR2: LNHNV, YYDKDF (reference sequence). The CDR3 runs to 15 residues. Between the trimmed V and J ends, which lost 3 bases and 3 bases, there was a span of 15 bases. This chain's CDR3 is CATSRFQGGNYEQYF. The CDR3 region has the DNA TGTGCCACCAGCAGGTTTCAGGGGGGAAACTACGAGCAGTACTTC.

The V and J genes are TRBV27 and TRBJ2-7, with TRBD1 as a possible D gene (7 bases). Germline CDR1 and CDR2: MNHEY and SMNVEV (reference sequence). The CDR3 is 15 amino acids. Trimming cost V 7 bases and J 3 bases, with 19 bases left between them. The CDR3 loop is CASISSWRGHYEQYF. The CDR3 region has the DNA TGTGCCAGCATCTCTAGTTGGAGGGGGCACTACGAGCAGTACTTC.

The gene calls are TRBV11-2 and TRBJ2-4; unclear D gene. The J call could be wrong; TRBJ2-5 is a better fit for the DNA end. CDR1 is SGHAT and CDR2 is FQNNGV in the germline V gene. The CDR3 has 12 amino acids. This chain's CDR3 is CASSLLYETQYF. The CDR3 DNA reads as TGTGCCAGCAGCTTACTATACGAGACCCAGTACTTC.

The chain combines TRBV4-1 with TRBJ2-7, with 8 bases lining up with TRBD2. The CDR3 has 17 residues. Germline-derived CDR1 and CDR2 are MGHRA and YSYEKL. With V trimmed by 3 bases and J by 0 bases, 10 bases remained unmatched. CDR3: CASSQGRSGMNSYEQYF. DNA for the CDR3: TGCGCCAGCAGCCAGGGCCGTAGCGGGATGAACTCCTACGAGCAGTACTTC.

The chain uses TRBV20-1 and TRBJ2-3, with TRBD2 matching 9 bases. The CDR3 loop spans 16 amino acids. The germline gives CDR1 DFQATT, CDR2 SNEGSKA (reference sequence). Germline trimming cut 2 bases from V and 4 bases from J; bases unmatched to any gene: 10. In nucleotides, the CDR3 is TGCAGTGCTAGAACCGCACGAGCGGGAGGCGCAGATACGCAGTATTTT. Translating gives CSARTARAGGADTQYF.

The chain links TRBV19 to TRBJ1-2; 11 nucleotides match TRBD1. The V segment lost 7 bases and the J segment 8 bases; nucleotides outside the gene matches: 6. Looked up from germline, CDR1 is LNHDA and CDR2 is SQIVND (reference sequence). CDR3 length equals 13 residues. The CDR3 protein is CASTRGQGAGYTF. The CDR3 nucleotides are TGTGCCAGTACCAGAGGACAGGGGGCAGGCTACACCTTC.

This chain joins TRBV2 and TRBJ2-7; D not resolved. Germline lookup yields CDR1 SNHLY and CDR2 FYNNEI. This CDR3 comprises 13 residues. V was shortened by 4 bases and J by 1 base, with 8 bases between the two germline ends. The CDR3 bases are TGTGCCAGCAGTGTTCTAGAGTCCTACGAGCAGTACTTC. This codes for CASSVLESYEQYF.

The chain recombines TRBV25-1 with TRBJ2-1, with D maybe TRBD1 (6 bases). V shed 3 bases and J shed 9 bases, with 9 bases lying between them. Germline V gene sequence: CDR1 MGHDK, CDR2 SYGVNS. The CDR3 loop spans 12 amino acids. The CDR3 sequence: CASSDQGREQFF. The CDR3 DNA reads TGTGCCAGCAGTGATCAGGGGCGTGAGCAGTTCTTC.

The chain is built from TRBV20-1 and TRBJ2-1, with D perhaps matching TRBD2 (6 bases). The V end lost 5 bases, the J end lost 6 bases, and 14 bases lay between the germline ends. CDR3 length: 13 amino acids. Germline V gives CDR1 DFQATT, CDR2 SNEGSKA (reference sequence). CDR3 sequence: CSASGLRTNEQFF. CDR3 coding DNA: TGCAGTGCTTCGGGACTGAGAACCAATGAGCAGTTCTTC.

The chain carries TRBV5-1 and TRBJ1-6, with a possible D match to TRBD1 (6 bases). V was pared by 3 bases and J by 5 bases, with 12 bases between. From germline, CDR1 is SGHRS and CDR2 YFSETQ. The length of the CDR3 is 15 residues. The CDR3 spells CASSSTGMNNSPLHF. Here the CDR3 DNA reads TGCGCCAGCAGCTCAACAGGGATGAATAATTCACCCCTCCACTTT.

Of note for this clonotype: One end of the junction is discordant with germline, which a read error may explain. The chain couples TRBV20-1 to TRBJ2-7; 8 nucleotides match TRBD2. This CDR3 has 14 residues. From germline, CDR1 is DFQATT and CDR2 SNEGSKA (reference sequence). Here the CDR3 reads CSVRESGRGYEQYF. In DNA, the CDR3 is TGCAGTGTTAGAGAAAGCGGGAGAGGCTACGAGCAGTACTTC.

Ten or more counts support this clonotype. The rearrangement links TRBV28 to TRBJ2-7; no clear D. CDR3 length: 12 amino acids. Germline V gives CDR1 MDHEN, CDR2 SYDVKM. V shed 2 bases and J shed 2 bases, with 4 bases lying between them. The CDR3 sequence: CASSLTPYEQYF. CDR3 nucleotide sequence: TGTGCCAGCAGTTTAACCCCCTACGAGCAGTACTTC.

This clonotype was observed a handful of times. The chain links TRBV12-3 or TRBV12-4 to TRBJ2-7, with D hard to call. This CDR3 comprises 14 residues. The germline V and J ends were trimmed by 1 base and 0 bases, with 7 bases remaining between them. The CDR3 DNA follows: TGTGCCAGCAGTTTAGGACCGTTCTCCTACGAGCAGTACTTC. Residues: CASSLGPFSYEQYF.

The chain couples TRBV5-1 to TRBJ2-7, with 8 bases aligning to TRBD1. The CDR3 contains 15 residues. In germline, CDR1 is SGHRS, CDR2 YFSETQ. V dropped 3 bases and J dropped 5; count of bases not matched to a gene: 10. The CDR3: CASSSGQGVMDEQYF. The CDR3 DNA follows: TGCGCCAGCAGCTCTGGACAGGGTGTTATGGACGAGCAGTACTTC.

This chain uses TRBV12-3 or TRBV12-4 with TRBJ2-5, with 9 bases identical to TRBD2. Trimming removed 3 bases from V and 2 bases from J; junction bases left unmatched: 4. The CDR3 has 15 amino acids. CDR3 protein: CASSFGAGGQETQYF. The CDR3 coding sequence is TGTGCCAGCAGTTTTGGGGCGGGAGGGCAAGAGACCCAGTACTTC.

In this sample, this clonotype turned up once. The V call is TRBV20-1, the J call TRBJ2-1; TRBD1 might be the D (5 bases). The V gene's germline CDR1 is DFQATT and CDR2 SNEGSKA (reference sequence). V lost 0 bases and J 3 bases, leaving 15 bases between the germline ends. The CDR3 runs to 16 residues. CDR3 sequence (DNA): TGCAGTGCTAGAGATAGTGGGGCAGTATTCTACAATGAGCAGTTCTTC. The encoded protein is CSARDSGAVFYNEQFF.

The genes are TRBV7-6 and TRBJ1-4, with 7 bases that match TRBD1. Germline CDR1 SGHVS, CDR2 FNYEAQ. The CDR3 is 15 residues long. J was trimmed by 5 bases and V by 2 bases; bases with no gene match: 5. CDR3 in DNA: TGTGCCAGCAGCTTAATTGCAGGGGGAAATGAAAAACTGTTTTTT. Translating gives CASSLIAGGNEKLFF.

This clonotype was counted between two and nine times. This chain connects TRBV6-1 to TRBJ1-5; no reliable D call. Per the germline V gene, CDR1 is MNHNS and CDR2 is SASEGT. CDR3 size: 14 residues. V lost 5 bases to trimming and J lost 1 base, with 9 bases between them. The CDR3 spells CASSLMPSNQPQHF. The CDR3 DNA follows: TGTGCCAGCAGTCTCATGCCAAGCAATCAGCCCCAGCATTTT.

This clonotype occurred a few times. The rearrangement links TRBV21-1 to TRBJ2-3; TRBD1 reflects the table's D call only, with no check against the DNA. TRBV21-1 is a pseudogene. The CDR3 totals 18 residues. The CDR3 nucleotides are TGTGCCAGCAGCAAACGGGACAGGGGGCTAAGGTTGAACAGATACGCGTATTTT. Translation gives CASSKRDRGLRLNRYAYF.

V gene TRBV29-1 combines with J gene TRBJ1-1; the D gene is possibly TRBD1 (5 bases). The CDR3 extends over 12 amino acids. CDR1 and CDR2 (germline): SQVTM, ANQGSEA. Trimming left V 3 bases short and J 5 bases short, with 10 bases between. The CDR3 coding sequence is TGCAGCGTTGACAGGGTTGGGACTGAAGCTTTCTTT. Translated, it gives CSVDRVGTEAFF.

J is TRBJ2-3 and V is TRBV5-1, with TRBD2 identical over 7 bases. CDR3 size: 16 residues. The germline CDR1 and CDR2 sequences are SGHRS and YFSETQ. Trimming removed 0 bases from V and 2 bases from J; junction bases left unmatched: 6. The CDR3 loop reads CASSLGNSGTTDTQYF. Here the CDR3 DNA reads TGCGCCAGCAGCTTGGGTAACAGCGGGACCACAGATACGCAGTATTTT.

This clonotype has only a few counts. The V gene is TRBV9, the J gene TRBJ2-1; TRBD2 is a possible D gene (6 bases). V was clipped by 0 bases and J by 6 bases, with 13 bases between them. The CDR3 is made up of 15 amino acids. Germline CDR1 is SGDLS and CDR2 is YYNGEE. CDR3 amino acids: CASSVDGGPANEQFF. DNA of the CDR3: TGTGCCAGCAGCGTAGACGGAGGGCCGGCCAATGAGCAGTTCTTC. The whole variable domain, filled in from reference TRBV9 and TRBJ2-1, reads DSGVTQTPKHLITATGQRVTLRCSPRSGDLSVYWYQQSLDQGLQFLIQYYNGEERAKGNILERFSAQQFPDLHSELNLSSLELGDSALYFCASSVDGGPANEQFFGPGTRLTVL.